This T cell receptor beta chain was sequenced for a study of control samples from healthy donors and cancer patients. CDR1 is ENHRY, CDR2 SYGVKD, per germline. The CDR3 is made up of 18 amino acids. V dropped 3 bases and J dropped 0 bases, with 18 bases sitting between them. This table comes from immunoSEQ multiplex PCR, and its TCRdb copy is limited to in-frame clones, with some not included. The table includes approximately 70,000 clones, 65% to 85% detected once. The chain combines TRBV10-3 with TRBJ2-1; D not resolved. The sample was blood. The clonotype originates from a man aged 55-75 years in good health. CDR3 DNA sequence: TGTGCCATCAGTGAAATTGGCCCAAAGCAAAGCTCCTACAATGAGCAGTTCTTC. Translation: CAISEIGPKQSSYNEQFF.